The T cell receptor (beta chain) under discussion was sequenced for a study of blood T cell repertoires in COVID-19. In the study overall: Samples representing acute and convalescent COVID-19 were sourced from the United States, Italy and Spain. In each case, the material was cDNA or gDNA derived from T cells, B-cell-depleted T cells, or PBMCs.

Authors' processing steps: The assay estimated nucleated cells by amplifying reference gene primers. The table came from immunoSEQ multiplex PCR; TCRdb's copy has only in-frame clones and leaves some out. The V and J calls and clone size were taken over from that table, and D and trimming were inferred from the DNA. The sample shows approximately 66,000 clones, roughly 86% of them seen only once. The length of the CDR3 is 15 residues. Germline V gene data show CDR1 as SGHRS and CDR2 as YFSETQ. V lost 3 bases and J lost 3; bases outside the gene matches: 6. The sequencing sample was made of peripheral blood. This clonotype was sampled from a man aged 55 to 69 with acute or convalescent COVID-19. The chain links TRBV5-1 to TRBJ2-3; TRBD1 agrees at 8 bases. CDR3 bases: TGCGCCAGCAGCTGGCAGGGGGCTAGGACAGATACGCAGTATTTT. Its translation is CASSWQGARTDTQYF.